The entry below gives a single TCR beta chain sequence along with its context. Antigen specificity is unknown. Since a much larger clone is just one base distant, this may be a read error. TCRbeta libraries were built with three rounds of nested PCR, modified from ARM-PCR. In TCRdb, the multiplex PCR reads were re-called with MiXCR into one record per CDR3 protein. The data show 130,000 or so distinct CDR3 sequences, 66% seen once. This CDR3 region has 15 residues. Germline lookup yields CDR1 MNHEY and CDR2 SVGEGT. The record originates from a study of tumor and adjacent non-tumor tissue in lung cancer. The template was RNA from unsorted bulk tissue. Study results and limitations: In normal lung, the top 100 clones were significantly more dominant than in tumor.

This receptor was obtained from a man aged 30 to 45 with non-small cell lung cancer. Sequencing was carried out using lung tumor tissue. The genes are TRBV6-2 or TRBV6-3 and TRBJ2-7; no clear D gene. The CDR3 reads CAGSYSHPRSYEQYF. The DNA of the CDR3 is TGTGCCGGCAGTTACAGCCATCCCCGCTCCTACGAGCAGTACTTC.